The 28 T cell receptor beta chains below come from one sample, sequenced in a study of somatic mutations in cytotoxic T cells in rheumatoid arthritis. Data came from immunoSEQ multiplex PCR; TCRdb stores just in-frame clones and leaves some out. Seen here are under 20,000 clones, roughly 85% observed once, and the top ten hold 6% to 8.5%. Sequenced: CD8+ T cells sorted from blood. Every receptor here comes from a middle-aged woman with rheumatoid arthritis.

The chain recombines TRBV29-1 with TRBJ2-3; TRBD1 is a possible D gene (6 bases). This CDR3 is 14 amino acids long. V was cut by 4 bases and J by 2 bases, with 13 bases left in between. Germline CDR1 and CDR2: SQVTM and ANQGSEA. CDR3: CSVVGGQNTDTQYF. CDR3 coding DNA: TGCAGCGTTGTAGGTGGACAGAACACAGATACGCAGTATTTT.

This rearrangement joins TRBV2 to TRBJ2-1; D ambiguous. Germline values: CDR1 SNHLY, CDR2 FYNNEI. The V and J ends lost 7 bases and 1 base respectively, with 5 bases between them. The CDR3 extends over 12 amino acids. The CDR3 DNA reads as TGTGCCAGCAAGGAGTCCTACAATGAGCAGTTCTTC. Encoded protein: CASKESYNEQFF.

This chain connects TRBV7-2 to TRBJ1-4; 7 bases are shared with TRBD1. Germline V gene lookup returns CDR1 SGHTA and CDR2 FQGNSA. CDR3 size: 17 residues. Trimming removed 1 base from V and 8 bases from J; junction bases left unmatched: 13. The CDR3 nucleotides are TGTGCCAGCAGCTTAGACGGTCAGAGGGGGCCCAACGAAAAACTGTTTTTT. Amino acid sequence: CASSLDGQRGPNEKLFF.

This clone has a single count. This sequence joins TRBV27 and TRBJ2-2, with 12 nucleotides matching TRBD2. V lost 8 bases, J lost 11 bases, and 12 bases stayed unmatched. Germline loops: CDR1 MNHEY, CDR2 SMNVEV (reference sequence). The CDR3 spans 15 residues. The CDR3 sequence: CASAGTSGSPSELFF. The DNA for the CDR3 is TGTGCCAGCGCCGGGACTAGCGGGTCTCCCTCCGAGCTGTTTTTT.

This chain connects TRBV5-1 to TRBJ1-1; TRBD1 might be the D (5 bases). The germline V and J ends were trimmed by 0 bases and 5 bases, with 11 bases remaining between them. Germline V CDR1 and CDR2: SGHRS, YFSETQ. The CDR3 contains 14 residues. The CDR3 region has the DNA TGCGCCAGCAGCTTGGCCGACGGGGGGACTGAAGCTTTCTTT. This translates into CASSLADGGTEAFF.

This chain links TRBV27 with TRBJ1-2, with 12 nucleotides matching TRBD1. From germline, CDR1 is MNHEY and CDR2 SMNVEV (reference sequence). The V and J ends lost 6 bases and 8 bases, in that order; junction bases with no gene match: 7. The CDR3 totals 14 residues. CDR3 sequence: CASSPGQGASGYTF. The CDR3 DNA follows: TGTGCCAGCAGCCCGGGACAGGGGGCTAGCGGCTACACCTTC.

This clone has only a few counts. This chain joins TRBV4-1 and TRBJ1-6; 9 bases are a match to TRBD1. The germline V gene has CDR1 MGHRA and CDR2 YSYEKL. The CDR3 extends over 15 amino acids. Unmatched junction bases numbered 3, after V lost 4 bases and J lost 5 bases. The CDR3 loop reads CASSPTGGDNSPLHF. CDR3 in DNA: TGCGCCAGCAGCCCGACAGGGGGGGATAATTCACCCCTCCACTTT.

This clone has just one count. J is TRBJ2-5 and V is TRBV2; D is uncertain. The J call may be wrong; the DNA end is better matched by TRBJ2-7. CDR1 SNHLY and CDR2 FYNNEI come from the germline V gene. The CDR3 is 16 residues long. CDR3 amino acids: CASRSSWSNLQSEQYF. In DNA, the CDR3 is TGTGCCAGCAGATCAAGCTGGTCAAATCTACAGTCCGAGCAGTACTTC.

The table lists this clone with a few counts. J is TRBJ2-7 and V is TRBV6-1, with no clear D. CDR3 size: 14 residues. Per the germline V gene, CDR1 is MNHNS and CDR2 is SASEGT. V was shortened by 5 bases and J by 3 bases, with 14 bases between the two germline ends. CDR3 sequence reads: CASSHPSTYYEQYF. The CDR3 region has the DNA TGTGCCAGCAGTCATCCGTCCACCTACTACGAGCAGTACTTC.

The chain recombines TRBV7-8 with TRBJ1-2; D remains ambiguous. The CDR3 spans 13 residues. The V end lost 3 bases, the J end lost 6 bases, and 11 bases lay between the germline ends. Per the germline V gene, CDR1 is SGHVS and CDR2 is FQNEAQ. The CDR3 region is CASSFTVSDGYTF. The CDR3, as DNA: TGTGCCAGCAGCTTTACGGTCTCGGATGGCTACACCTTC.

The gene calls are TRBV5-6 and TRBJ1-2; 7 nucleotides align to TRBD1. Trimming took 4 bases from V and 5 from J; bases not matched to a gene: 8. The length of the CDR3 is 14 residues. Germline values: CDR1 SGHDT, CDR2 YYEEEE. This chain's CDR3 is CASSPQGGSYGYTF. In DNA, the CDR3 is TGTGCCAGCAGCCCTCAGGGGGGATCTTATGGCTACACCTTC. Using reference TRBV5-6 and TRBJ1-2 for the parts outside the CDR3, the full variable domain is DAGVTQSPTHLIKTRGQQVTLRCSPKSGHDTVSWYQQALGQGPQFIFQYYEEEERQRGNFPDRFSGHQFPNYSSELNVNALLLGDSALYLCASSPQGGSYGYTFGSGTRLTVV.

This clone was detected once. The J gene is TRBJ2-1, the V gene TRBV5-3; TRBD2 agrees at 7 bases. TRBV5-3 is sorted into the ORF group, with uncertain function. The CDR3 runs to 13 residues. The CDR3 spells CAPQRLAVHEQFF. The CDR3 nucleotides are TGTGCTCCCCAAAGGCTAGCGGTCCATGAGCAGTTCTTC.

This clone was recorded a few times. The chain has TRBV6-5 and TRBJ1-3; D is uncertain. This CDR3 contains 14 residues. V lost 8 bases, J lost 3 bases, and 14 bases lay in between. From germline, CDR1 is MNHEY and CDR2 SVGAGI. CDR3 amino acids: CASGAGGLGNTIYF. The CDR3 DNA reads TGTGCCAGCGGAGCGGGAGGGCTTGGAAACACCATATATTTT.

The genes are TRBV5-4 and TRBJ2-7, with 8 nucleotides matching TRBD2. CDR3 length: 12 residues. Germline-derived CDR1 and CDR2 are SGHNT and YYREEE (reference sequence). V lost 3 bases and J lost 4; bases outside the gene matches: 0. CDR3 protein: CASSSGGYEQYF. The CDR3 nucleotides read TGTGCCAGCAGCTCGGGGGGGTACGAGCAGTACTTC.

V is TRBV6-1 and J is TRBJ2-3, with D perhaps TRBD1 (6 bases). This CDR3 comprises 15 residues. The germline V gene has CDR1 MNHNS and CDR2 SASEGT. Deletions cut 4 bases from V and 0 bases from J, with 11 bases between. CDR3 amino acids: CASSAGRGSTDTQYF. The CDR3 DNA is TGTGCCAGCAGTGCGGGCAGGGGAAGCACAGATACGCAGTATTTT.

The chain recombines TRBV5-1 with TRBJ2-6; maybe TRBD1 (6 bases). This CDR3 is 21 amino acids long. The germline gives CDR1 SGHRS, CDR2 YFSETQ. With 1 base removed from V and 2 bases from J, the gap between germline ends came to 25 bases. The CDR3 nucleotides are TGCGCCAGCAGCTTGCAGTTTTCAAACAGGGAAGGGGCTGCTGGGGCCAACGTCCTGACTTTC. Residues: CASSLQFSNREGAAGANVLTF.

The chain couples TRBV29-1 to TRBJ2-1; possible D gene TRBD2, 5 bases. The CDR3 covers 13 residues. With 5 bases removed from V and 4 bases from J, the gap between germline ends came to 12 bases. Germline CDR1 and CDR2: SQVTM and ANQGSEA. The CDR3 DNA sequence: TGCAGCGTTAATGGGCGGGCTTACAATGAGCAGTTCTTC. This gives the protein CSVNGRAYNEQFF.

V gene TRBV6-6 combines with J gene TRBJ2-7; the D gene is possibly TRBD2 (6 bases). V was shortened by 2 bases and J by 7 bases, with 9 bases between the two germline ends. The CDR3 sequence is 12 residues long. Germline V lookup: CDR1 MNHNY, CDR2 SVGAGI (reference sequence). This CDR3 is CASSYGRGEQYF. CDR3 sequence (DNA): TGTGCCAGCAGTTACGGCCGGGGGGAGCAGTACTTC.

This chain joins TRBV5-1 and TRBJ2-1, with D maybe TRBD1 (6 bases). Germline CDR1 reads SGHRS; CDR2 reads YFSETQ. The CDR3 sequence is 14 residues long. V was shortened by 1 base and J by 5 bases, with 10 bases between the two germline ends. CDR3 sequence: CASSLQGFHNEQFF. In DNA form, the CDR3 reads TGCGCCAGCAGCTTGCAGGGGTTCCACAATGAGCAGTTCTTC.

The rearrangement links TRBV7-6 to TRBJ2-1; 9 bases align to TRBD2. This CDR3 is 16 amino acids long. Germline V gene sequence: CDR1 SGHVS, CDR2 FNYEAQ. J gave up 4 bases and V 5 bases, and 9 bases lay outside the gene matches. CDR3 nucleotide sequence: TGTGCCAGCAGCGCCAGACTAGCGGTGGTTTACAATGAGCAGTTCTTC. This gives the protein CASSARLAVVYNEQFF.

V usage is TRBV7-4 and J usage is TRBJ2-7; D unresolved. This CDR3 spans 15 amino acids. Germline CDR1 SGHVT, CDR2 SQSDAQ. Deletions cut 1 base from V and 0 bases from J, with 10 bases between. The CDR3 DNA sequence: TGTGCCAGCAGCTTAGGGCTGGAGAACTCCTACGAGCAGTACTTC. It is translated as CASSLGLENSYEQYF.

V gene TRBV7-9 combines with J gene TRBJ2-7, with 8 bases that match TRBD1. Germline V lookup: CDR1 SEHNR, CDR2 FQNEAQ (reference sequence). J gave up 3 bases and V 2 bases, and 3 bases lay outside the gene matches. The CDR3 runs to 14 residues. DNA for the CDR3: TGTGCCAGCAGCTTAACCGGACAGGGCTACGAGCAGTACTTC. It yields the protein CASSLTGQGYEQYF.

The chain uses TRBV25-1 and TRBJ2-3, with 8 bases lining up with TRBD2. This CDR3 has 17 residues. V was pared by 1 base and J by 4 bases, with 10 bases of the junction left unmatched. The V gene's germline CDR1 is MGHDK and CDR2 SYGVNS. Written as DNA, the CDR3 is TGTGCCAGCAGTGAATTCTTCGCAGCGGGGGAGGCAGATACGCAGTATTTT. Protein: CASSEFFAAGEADTQYF. The whole variable domain, filled in from reference TRBV25-1 and TRBJ2-3, reads EADIYQTPRYLVIGTGKKITLECSQTMGHDKMYWYQQDPGMELHLIHYSYGVNSTEKGDLSSESTVSRIRTEHFPLTLESARPSHTSQYLCASSEFFAAGEADTQYFGPGTRLTVL.

DNA for the CDR3: TGTGCCAGCAGCGCCGAGGGACAGGCCATTGGCGGCTACACCTTC. Translating gives CASSAEGQAIGGYTF. This sequence joins TRBV7-6 and TRBJ1-2, with 8 bases lining up with TRBD1. J gave up 8 bases and V 5 bases, and 13 bases lay outside the gene matches. The CDR3 spans 15 residues. In germline, CDR1 is SGHVS, CDR2 FNYEAQ.

V and J are TRBV9 and TRBJ2-3, with D perhaps TRBD1 (6 bases). Germline CDR1 reads SGDLS; CDR2 reads YYNGEE. With 6 bases removed from V and 0 bases from J, the gap between germline ends came to 14 bases. This CDR3 comprises 15 residues. CDR3 sequence: CASTAGVASTDTQYF. DNA of the CDR3: TGTGCCAGCACCGCAGGGGTCGCTAGCACAGATACGCAGTATTTT.

This clone has just a few counts. V and J are TRBV7-9 and TRBJ1-2, with a tentative D call TRBD1 (5 bases). Germline V lookup: CDR1 SEHNR, CDR2 FQNEAQ (reference sequence). Trimming took 8 bases from V and 4 from J, leaving 11 bases between them. This CDR3 has 12 residues. CDR3 protein: CASVAGGYGYTF. The CDR3 coding sequence is TGTGCCAGCGTCGCGGGGGGCTATGGCTACACCTTC.

This clone was observed a single time. The rearrangement joins TRBV13 to TRBJ2-5; unclear D gene. The CDR3 is 16 residues long. The V and J ends lost 2 bases and 7 bases respectively, with 20 bases between them. CDR1 and CDR2 from the germline V gene are PRHDT and FYEKMQ (reference sequence). The CDR3 region is CASSLKAPQDLGTQYF. CDR3 nucleotide sequence: TGTGCCAGCAGCTTAAAGGCCCCCCAGGATTTGGGGACCCAGTACTTC.

V gene TRBV14 combines with J gene TRBJ2-1, with unresolved D. In germline, CDR1 is SGHDN, CDR2 FVKESK. This CDR3 spans 16 amino acids. V was pared by 1 base and J by 4 bases, with 14 bases between. The CDR3: CASSQGMASGYNEQFF. The CDR3 DNA follows: TGTGCCAGCAGCCAAGGAATGGCTAGTGGGTACAATGAGCAGTTCTTC.